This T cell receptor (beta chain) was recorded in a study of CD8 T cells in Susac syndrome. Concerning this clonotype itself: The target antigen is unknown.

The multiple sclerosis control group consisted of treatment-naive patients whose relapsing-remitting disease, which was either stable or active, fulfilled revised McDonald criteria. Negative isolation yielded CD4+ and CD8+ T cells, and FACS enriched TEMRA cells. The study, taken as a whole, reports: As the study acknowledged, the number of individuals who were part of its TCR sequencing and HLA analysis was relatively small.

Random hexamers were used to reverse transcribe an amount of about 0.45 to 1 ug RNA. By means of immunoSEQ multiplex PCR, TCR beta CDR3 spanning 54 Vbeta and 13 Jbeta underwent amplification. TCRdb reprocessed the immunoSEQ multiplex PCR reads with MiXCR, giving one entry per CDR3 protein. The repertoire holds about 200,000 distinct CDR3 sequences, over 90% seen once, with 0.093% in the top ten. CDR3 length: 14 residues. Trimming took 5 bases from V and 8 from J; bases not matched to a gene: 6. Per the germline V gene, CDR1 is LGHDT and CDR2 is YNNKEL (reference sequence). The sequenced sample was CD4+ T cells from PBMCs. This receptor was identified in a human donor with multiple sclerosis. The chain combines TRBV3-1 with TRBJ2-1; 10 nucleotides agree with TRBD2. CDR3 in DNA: TGTGCCAGCAGCGGGGGACTAGCGCGGGATGAGCAGTTCTTC. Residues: CASSGGLARDEQFF.